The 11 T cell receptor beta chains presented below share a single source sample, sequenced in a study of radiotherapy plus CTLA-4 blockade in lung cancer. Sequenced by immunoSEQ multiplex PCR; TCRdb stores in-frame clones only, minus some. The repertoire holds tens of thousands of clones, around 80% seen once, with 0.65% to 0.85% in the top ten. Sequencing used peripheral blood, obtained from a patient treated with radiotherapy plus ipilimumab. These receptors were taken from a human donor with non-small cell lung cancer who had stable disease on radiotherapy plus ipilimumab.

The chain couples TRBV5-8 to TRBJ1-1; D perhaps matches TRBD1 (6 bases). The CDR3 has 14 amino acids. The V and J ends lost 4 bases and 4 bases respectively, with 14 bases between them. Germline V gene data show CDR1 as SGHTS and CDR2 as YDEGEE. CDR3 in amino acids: CASSRTATFTEAFF. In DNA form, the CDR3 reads TGTGCCAGCAGCCGGACAGCGACATTCACTGAAGCTTTCTTT.

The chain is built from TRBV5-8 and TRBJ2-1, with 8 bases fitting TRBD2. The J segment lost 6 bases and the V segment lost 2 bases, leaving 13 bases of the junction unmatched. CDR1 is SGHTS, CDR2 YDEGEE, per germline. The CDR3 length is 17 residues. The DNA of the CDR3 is TGTGCCAGCAGCTTTCAATCTACGAGCGGGGGTACCAATGAGCAGTTCTTC. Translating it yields CASSFQSTSGGTNEQFF.

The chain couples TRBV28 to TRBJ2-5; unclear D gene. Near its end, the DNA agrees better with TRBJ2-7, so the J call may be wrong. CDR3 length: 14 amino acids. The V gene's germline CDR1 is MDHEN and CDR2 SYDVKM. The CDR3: CASSSLGPLYEQYF. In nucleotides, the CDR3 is TGTGCCAGCTCATCCTTGGGTCCCCTCTACGAGCAGTACTTC.

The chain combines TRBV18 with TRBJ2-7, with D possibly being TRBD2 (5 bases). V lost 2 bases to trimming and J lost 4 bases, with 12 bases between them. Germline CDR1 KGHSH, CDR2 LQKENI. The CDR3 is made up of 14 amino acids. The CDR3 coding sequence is TGTGCCAGCTCACCAGCGGTCTCGGGATACGAGCAGTACTTC. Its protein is CASSPAVSGYEQYF.

As DNA, the CDR3 is TGTGCCAGTAACCGGGACAGGGGCACTGAGCAGTTCTTC. Amino acid sequence: CASNRDRGTEQFF. The chain links TRBV19 to TRBJ2-1; the match to TRBD1 covers 10 bases. CDR1 and CDR2 from the germline V gene are LNHDA and SQIVND (reference sequence). This CDR3 comprises 13 residues. V dropped 7 bases and J dropped 9; count of bases not matched to a gene: 6.

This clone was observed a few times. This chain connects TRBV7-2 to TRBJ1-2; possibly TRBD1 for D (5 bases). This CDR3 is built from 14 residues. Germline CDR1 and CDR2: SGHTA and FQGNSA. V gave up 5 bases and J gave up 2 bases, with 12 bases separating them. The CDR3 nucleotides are TGTGCCAGCAGCCCCAGGGTGGGGAACTATGGCTACACCTTC. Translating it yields CASSPRVGNYGYTF. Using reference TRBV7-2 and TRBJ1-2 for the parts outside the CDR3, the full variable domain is GAGVSQSPSNKVTEKGKDVELRCDPISGHTALYWYRQSLGQGLEFLIYFQGNSAPDKSGLPSDRFSAERTGGSVSTLTIQRTQQEDSAVYLCASSPRVGNYGYTFGSGTRLTVV.

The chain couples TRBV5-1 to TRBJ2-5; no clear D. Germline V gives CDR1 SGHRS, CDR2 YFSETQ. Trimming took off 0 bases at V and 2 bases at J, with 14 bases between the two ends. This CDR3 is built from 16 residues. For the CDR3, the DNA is TGCGCCAGCAGCTTGGACGGCTGGGTCAGACAAGAGACCCAGTACTTC. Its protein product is CASSLDGWVRQETQYF.

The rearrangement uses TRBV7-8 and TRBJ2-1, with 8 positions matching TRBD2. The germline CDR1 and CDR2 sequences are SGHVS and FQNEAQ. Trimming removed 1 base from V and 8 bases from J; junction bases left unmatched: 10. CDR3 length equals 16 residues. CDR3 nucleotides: TGTGCCAGCAGCTTAGAGGGACTAGGGAGAGGGGATGAGCAGTTCTTC. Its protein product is CASSLEGLGRGDEQFF.

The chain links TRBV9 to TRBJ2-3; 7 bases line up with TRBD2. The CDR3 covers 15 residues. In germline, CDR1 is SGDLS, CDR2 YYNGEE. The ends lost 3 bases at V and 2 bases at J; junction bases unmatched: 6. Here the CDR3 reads CASSESGTNTDTQYF. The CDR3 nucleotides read TGTGCCAGCAGCGAATCCGGGACTAACACAGATACGCAGTATTTT.

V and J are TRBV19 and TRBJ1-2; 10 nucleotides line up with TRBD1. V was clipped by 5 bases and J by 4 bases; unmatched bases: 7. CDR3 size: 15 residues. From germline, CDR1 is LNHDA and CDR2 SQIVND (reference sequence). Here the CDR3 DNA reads TGTGCCAGTAGTGCTCGTGGGACAGGGGTCTATGGCTACACCTTC. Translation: CASSARGTGVYGYTF.

This CDR3 is CASSALTGERTEAFF. CDR3 DNA: TGTGCCAGCAGTGCCTTGACGGGGGAGCGCACTGAAGCTTTCTTT. This chain connects TRBV6-1 to TRBJ1-1; TRBD1 is a possible D gene (5 bases). The CDR3 is 15 amino acids. The V and J ends lost 4 bases and 4 bases respectively, with 16 bases between them. Germline V gene data show CDR1 as MNHNS and CDR2 as SASEGT.